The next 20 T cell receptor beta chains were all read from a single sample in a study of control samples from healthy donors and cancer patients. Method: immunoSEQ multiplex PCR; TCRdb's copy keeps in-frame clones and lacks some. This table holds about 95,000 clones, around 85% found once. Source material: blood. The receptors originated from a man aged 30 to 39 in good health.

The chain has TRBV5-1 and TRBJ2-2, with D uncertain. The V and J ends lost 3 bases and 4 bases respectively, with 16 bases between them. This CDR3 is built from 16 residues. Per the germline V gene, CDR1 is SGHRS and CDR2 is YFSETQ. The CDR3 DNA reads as TGCGCCAGCAGCTCGTTCCCCAGAGGTGGCACCGGGGAGCTGTTTTTT. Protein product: CASSSFPRGGTGELFF.

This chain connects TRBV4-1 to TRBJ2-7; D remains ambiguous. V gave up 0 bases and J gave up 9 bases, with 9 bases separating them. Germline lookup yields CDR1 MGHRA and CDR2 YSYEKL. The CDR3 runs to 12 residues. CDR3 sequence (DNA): TGCGCCAGCAGCCAAGATGCCGGCCTGCAGTACTTC. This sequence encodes CASSQDAGLQYF.

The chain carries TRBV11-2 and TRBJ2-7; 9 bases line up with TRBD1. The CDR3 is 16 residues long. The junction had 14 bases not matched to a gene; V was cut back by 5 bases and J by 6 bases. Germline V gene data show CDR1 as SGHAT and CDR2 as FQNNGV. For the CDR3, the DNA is TGTGCCAGCAGCCCGGACAGGGGCCAAGTAGGAGGCGAGCAGTACTTC. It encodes CASSPDRGQVGGEQYF.

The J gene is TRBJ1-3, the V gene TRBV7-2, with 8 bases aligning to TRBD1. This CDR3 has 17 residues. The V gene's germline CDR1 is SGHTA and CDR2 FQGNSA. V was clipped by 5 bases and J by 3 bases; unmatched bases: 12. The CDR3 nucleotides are TGTGCCAGCAGCGCGACCGTACTCAGGGGGCTTGGAAACACCATATATTTT. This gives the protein CASSATVLRGLGNTIYF.

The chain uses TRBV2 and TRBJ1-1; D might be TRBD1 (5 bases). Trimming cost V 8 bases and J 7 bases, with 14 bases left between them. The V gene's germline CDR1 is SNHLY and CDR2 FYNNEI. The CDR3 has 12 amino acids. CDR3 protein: CASGPRDFEAFF. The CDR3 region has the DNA TGTGCCAGCGGCCCCCGGGACTTTGAAGCTTTCTTT.

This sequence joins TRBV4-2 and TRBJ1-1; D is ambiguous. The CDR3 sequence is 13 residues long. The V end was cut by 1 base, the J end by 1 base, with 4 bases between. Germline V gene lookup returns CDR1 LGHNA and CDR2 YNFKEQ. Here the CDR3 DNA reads TGTGCCAGCAGCCAAGGTAGGAACACTGAAGCTTTCTTT. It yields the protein CASSQGRNTEAFF.

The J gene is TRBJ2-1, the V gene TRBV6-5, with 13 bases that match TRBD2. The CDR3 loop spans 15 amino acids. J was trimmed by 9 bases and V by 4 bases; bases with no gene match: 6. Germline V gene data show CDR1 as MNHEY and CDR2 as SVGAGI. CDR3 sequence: CASSWGGTSGTEQFF. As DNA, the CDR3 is TGTGCCAGCAGTTGGGGAGGGACTAGCGGGACTGAGCAGTTCTTC.

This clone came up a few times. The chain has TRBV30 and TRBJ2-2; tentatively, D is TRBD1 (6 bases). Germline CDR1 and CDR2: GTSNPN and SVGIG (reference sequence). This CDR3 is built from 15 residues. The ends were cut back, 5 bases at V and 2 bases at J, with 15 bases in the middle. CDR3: CAWGRRDINTGELFF. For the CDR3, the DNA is TGTGCCTGGGGAAGACGGGACATTAACACCGGGGAGCTGTTTTTT.

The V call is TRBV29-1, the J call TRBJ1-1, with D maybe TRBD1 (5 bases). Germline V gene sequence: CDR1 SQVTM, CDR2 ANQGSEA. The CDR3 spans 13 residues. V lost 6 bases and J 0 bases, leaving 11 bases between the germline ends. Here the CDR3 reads CSVGDSLNTEAFF. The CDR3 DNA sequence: TGCAGCGTAGGTGACAGCTTGAACACTGAAGCTTTCTTT.

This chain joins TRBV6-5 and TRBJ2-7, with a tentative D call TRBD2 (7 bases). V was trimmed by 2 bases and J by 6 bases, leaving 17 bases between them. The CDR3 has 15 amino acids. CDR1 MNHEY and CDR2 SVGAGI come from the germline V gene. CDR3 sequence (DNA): TGTGCCAGCAGTTACCGATCCCAGGGGAGGGGCGAGCAGTACTTC. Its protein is CASSYRSQGRGEQYF.

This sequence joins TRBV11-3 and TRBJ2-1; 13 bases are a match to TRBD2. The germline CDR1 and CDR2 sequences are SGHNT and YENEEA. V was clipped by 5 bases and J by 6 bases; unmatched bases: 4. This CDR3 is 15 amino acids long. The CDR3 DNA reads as TGTGCCAGCAGCATAGGACTAGCGGGGGCCAATGAGCAGTTCTTC. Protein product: CASSIGLAGANEQFF.

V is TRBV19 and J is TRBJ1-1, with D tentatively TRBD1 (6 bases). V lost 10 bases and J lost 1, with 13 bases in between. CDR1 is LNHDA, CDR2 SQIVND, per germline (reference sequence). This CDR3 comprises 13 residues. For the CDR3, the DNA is TGTGCCAACCCAGGGGCTCCGAACACTGAAGCTTTCTTT. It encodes CANPGAPNTEAFF.

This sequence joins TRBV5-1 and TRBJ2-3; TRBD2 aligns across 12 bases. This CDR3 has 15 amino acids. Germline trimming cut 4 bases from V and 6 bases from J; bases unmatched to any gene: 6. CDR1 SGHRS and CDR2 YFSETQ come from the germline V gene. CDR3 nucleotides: TGCGCCAGCAGCCCTAGCGGGGGGGCTGCTGATACGCAGTATTTT. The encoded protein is CASSPSGGAADTQYF.

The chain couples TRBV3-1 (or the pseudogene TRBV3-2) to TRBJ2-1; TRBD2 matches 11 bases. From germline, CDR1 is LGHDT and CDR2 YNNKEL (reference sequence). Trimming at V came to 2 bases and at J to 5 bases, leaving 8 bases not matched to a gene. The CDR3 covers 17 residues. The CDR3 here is CASSQMTPGLADNEQFF. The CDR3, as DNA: TGTGCCAGCAGCCAAATGACGCCGGGACTAGCGGACAATGAGCAGTTCTTC.

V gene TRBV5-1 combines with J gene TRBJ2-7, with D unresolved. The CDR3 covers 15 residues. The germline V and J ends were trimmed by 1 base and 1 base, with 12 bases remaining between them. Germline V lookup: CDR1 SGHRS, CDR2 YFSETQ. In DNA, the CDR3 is TGCGCCAGCAGCTTGTATACTGGAACATCCTACGAGCAGTACTTC. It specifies CASSLYTGTSYEQYF.

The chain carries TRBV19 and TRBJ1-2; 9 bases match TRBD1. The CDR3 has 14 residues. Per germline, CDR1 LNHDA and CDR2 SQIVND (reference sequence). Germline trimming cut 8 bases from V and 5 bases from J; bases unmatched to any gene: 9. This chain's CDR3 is CASSRDRAQYGYTF. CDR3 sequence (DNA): TGTGCCAGTTCAAGGGACAGGGCCCAATATGGCTACACCTTC.

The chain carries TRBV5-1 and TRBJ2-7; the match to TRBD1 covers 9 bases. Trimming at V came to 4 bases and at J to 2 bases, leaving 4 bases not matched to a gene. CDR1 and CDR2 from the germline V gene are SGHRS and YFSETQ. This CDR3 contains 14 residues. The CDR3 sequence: CASSPGTGTYEQYF. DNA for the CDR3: TGCGCCAGCAGCCCCGGGACAGGGACCTACGAGCAGTACTTC.

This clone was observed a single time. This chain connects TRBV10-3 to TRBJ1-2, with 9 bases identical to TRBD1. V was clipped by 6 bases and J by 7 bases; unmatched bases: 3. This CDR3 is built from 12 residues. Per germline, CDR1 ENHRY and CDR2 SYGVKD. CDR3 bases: TGTGCCATCAGCGGACAGGGGTTTGGCTACACCTTC. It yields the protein CAISGQGFGYTF.

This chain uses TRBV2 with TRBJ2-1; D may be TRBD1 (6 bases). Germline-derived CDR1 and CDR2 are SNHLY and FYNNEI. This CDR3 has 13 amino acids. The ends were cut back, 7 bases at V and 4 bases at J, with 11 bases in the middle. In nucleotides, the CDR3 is TGTGCCAGCAAGGGGGACGGATACAATGAGCAGTTCTTC. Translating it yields CASKGDGYNEQFF.

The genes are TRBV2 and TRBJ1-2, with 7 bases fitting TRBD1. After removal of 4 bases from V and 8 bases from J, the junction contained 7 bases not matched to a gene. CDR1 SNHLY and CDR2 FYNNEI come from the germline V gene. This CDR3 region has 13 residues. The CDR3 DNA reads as TGTGCCAGCAGTGTCGCGACAGGGTTGGGCTACACCTTC. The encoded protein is CASSVATGLGYTF.